The sequence of this T cell receptor (beta chain) was determined in a study of shared clonotypes between healthy human individuals. Study-level results: The authors sampled blood alone, and tissue repertoires likely differ. The expectation was that sequencing depth would affect clonotype sharing among donors.

The assay ran at deep level. What was sequenced on ten immunoSEQ deep assay plates was unsorted PBMC DNA. The table came from immunoSEQ multiplex PCR; TCRdb's copy has only in-frame clones and leaves some out. The sample includes about 460,000 clones, 77% of them seen just once. A word on this clone: Antigen unknown.

V gave up 6 bases and J gave up 9 bases; unmatched junction bases: 10. CDR1 and CDR2 from the germline V gene are MDHEN and SYDVKM. The length of the CDR3 is 14 residues. Sequencing used PBMCs. The TCR originated in a woman between 35 and 50 years old in good health. Some clones in this sample may be carry-over from other donors' samples. The rearrangement joins TRBV28 to TRBJ2-7, with 11 bases aligning to TRBD1. The CDR3 is CASSPGTGGSRQYF. The DNA for the CDR3 is TGTGCCAGCAGCCCCGGGACAGGGGGTTCGCGGCAGTACTTC.